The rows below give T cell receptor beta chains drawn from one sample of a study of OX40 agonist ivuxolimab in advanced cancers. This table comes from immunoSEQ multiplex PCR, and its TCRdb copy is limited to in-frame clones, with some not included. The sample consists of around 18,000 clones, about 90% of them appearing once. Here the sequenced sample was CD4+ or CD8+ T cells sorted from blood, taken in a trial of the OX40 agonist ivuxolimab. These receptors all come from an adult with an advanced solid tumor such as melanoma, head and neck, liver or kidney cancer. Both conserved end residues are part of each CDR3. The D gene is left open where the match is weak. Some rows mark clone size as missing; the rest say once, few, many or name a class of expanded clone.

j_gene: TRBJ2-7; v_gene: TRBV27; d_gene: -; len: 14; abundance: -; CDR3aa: CASSLGGLSYEQYF; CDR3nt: TGTGCCAGCAGTTTAGGGGGATTGTCCTACGAGCAGTACTTC
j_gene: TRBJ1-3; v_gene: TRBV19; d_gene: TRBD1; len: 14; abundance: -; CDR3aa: CASSAGTAGNTIYF; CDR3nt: TGTGCCAGTAGTGCAGGGACAGCTGGAAACACCATATATTTT
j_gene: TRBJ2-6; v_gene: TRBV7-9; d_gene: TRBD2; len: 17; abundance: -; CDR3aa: CASSLRGTNSGANVLTF; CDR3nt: TGTGCCAGCAGCCTTCGAGGGACTAACTCTGGGGCCAACGTCCTGACTTTC
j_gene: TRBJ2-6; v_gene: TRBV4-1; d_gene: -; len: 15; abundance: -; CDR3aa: CASSQVISGANVLTF; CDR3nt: TGCGCCAGCAGCCAGGTAATCTCTGGGGCCAACGTCCTGACTTTC
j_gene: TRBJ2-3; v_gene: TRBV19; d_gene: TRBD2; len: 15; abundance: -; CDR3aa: CASSVLAGVTDTQYF; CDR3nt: TGTGCCAGTAGTGTCCTAGCGGGAGTCACAGATACGCAGTATTTT
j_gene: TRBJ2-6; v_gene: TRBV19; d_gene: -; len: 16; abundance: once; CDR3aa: CAREGTDKSGANVLTF; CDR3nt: TGTGCCAGGGAGGGGACAGACAAGTCTGGGGCCAACGTCCTGACTTTC
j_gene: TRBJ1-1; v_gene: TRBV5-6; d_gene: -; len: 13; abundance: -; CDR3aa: CASSLGSHTEAFF; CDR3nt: TGTGCCAGCAGCTTGGGCAGCCACACTGAAGCTTTCTTT
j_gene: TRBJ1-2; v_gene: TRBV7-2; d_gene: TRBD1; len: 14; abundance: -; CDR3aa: CASSLEGQGYGYTF; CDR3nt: TGTGCCAGCAGCTTAGAGGGACAGGGGTATGGCTACACCTTC
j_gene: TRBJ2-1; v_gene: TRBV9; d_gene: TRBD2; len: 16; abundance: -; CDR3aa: CASSPILGEGHNEQFF; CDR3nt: TGTGCCAGCAGCCCCATATTGGGGGAGGGCCACAATGAGCAGTTCTTC
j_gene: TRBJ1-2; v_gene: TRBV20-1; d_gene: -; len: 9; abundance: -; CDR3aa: CSGEFGYTF; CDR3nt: TGCAGTGGGGAATTTGGCTACACCTTC
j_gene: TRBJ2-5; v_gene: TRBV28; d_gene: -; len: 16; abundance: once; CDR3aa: CASSFPQGGGKETQYF; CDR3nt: TGTGCCAGCAGTTTCCCTCAGGGTGGGGGAAAAGAGACCCAGTACTTC
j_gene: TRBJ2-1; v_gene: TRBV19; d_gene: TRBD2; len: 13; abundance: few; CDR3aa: CAIGVAGANEQFF; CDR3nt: TGTGCCATAGGGGTAGCGGGAGCCAATGAGCAGTTCTTC
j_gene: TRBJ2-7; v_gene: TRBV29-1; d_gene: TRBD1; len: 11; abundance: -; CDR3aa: CSTGQGGEQYF; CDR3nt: TGCAGCACGGGACAGGGCGGCGAGCAGTACTTC
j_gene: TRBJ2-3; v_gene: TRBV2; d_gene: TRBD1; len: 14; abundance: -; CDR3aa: CASQTGMGPDTQYF; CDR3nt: TGTGCCAGTCAGACAGGGATGGGCCCAGATACGCAGTATTTT
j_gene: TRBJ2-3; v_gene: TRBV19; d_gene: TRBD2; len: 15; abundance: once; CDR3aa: CASSILAGEADTQYF; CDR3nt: TGTGCCAGTAGTATACTAGCGGGAGAAGCAGATACGCAGTATTTT
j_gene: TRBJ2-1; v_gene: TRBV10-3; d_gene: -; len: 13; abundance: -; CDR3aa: CATAGDNTNEQFF; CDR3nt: TGTGCCACTGCTGGGGACAACACCAATGAGCAGTTCTTC
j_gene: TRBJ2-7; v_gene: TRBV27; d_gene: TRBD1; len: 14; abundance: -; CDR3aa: CASSLGQGFNEQYF; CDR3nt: TGTGCCAGCAGTTTGGGACAGGGGTTCAACGAGCAGTACTTC
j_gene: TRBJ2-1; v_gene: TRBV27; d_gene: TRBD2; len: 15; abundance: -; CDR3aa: CASSGAGYSYNEQFF; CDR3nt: TGTGCCAGCAGTGGAGCGGGATACTCCTACAATGAGCAGTTCTTC
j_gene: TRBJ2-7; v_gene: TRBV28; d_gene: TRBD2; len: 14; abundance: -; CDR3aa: CASSFRTSAYEQYF; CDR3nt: TGTGCCAGCAGCTTCCGGACTAGCGCCTACGAGCAGTACTTC
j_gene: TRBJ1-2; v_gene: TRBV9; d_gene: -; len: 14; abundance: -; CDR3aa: CASSVSGTSYGYTF; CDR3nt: TGTGCCAGCAGCGTATCCGGGACAAGCTATGGCTACACCTTC
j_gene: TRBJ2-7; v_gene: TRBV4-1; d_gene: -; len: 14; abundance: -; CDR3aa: CASSQGNRVGEQYF; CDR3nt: TGCGCCAGCAGCCAAGGGAACAGGGTGGGAGAGCAGTACTTC
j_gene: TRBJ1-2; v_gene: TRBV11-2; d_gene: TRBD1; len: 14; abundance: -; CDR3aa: CASSLKGQVNGYTF; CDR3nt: TGTGCCAGCAGCTTAAAGGGACAGGTGAACGGCTACACCTTC
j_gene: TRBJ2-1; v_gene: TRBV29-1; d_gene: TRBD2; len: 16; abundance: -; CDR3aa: CSGGLAGGPGIAEQFF; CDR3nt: TGCAGCGGTGGACTAGCGGGAGGGCCTGGGATCGCTGAGCAGTTCTTC
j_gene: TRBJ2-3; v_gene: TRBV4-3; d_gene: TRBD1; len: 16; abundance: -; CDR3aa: CASSQAAGQGSNTQYF; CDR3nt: TGCGCCAGCAGCCAAGCGGCGGGACAGGGGTCAAATACGCAGTATTTT
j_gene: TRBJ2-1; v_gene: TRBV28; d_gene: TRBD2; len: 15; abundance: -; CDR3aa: CASRHRDYSYNEQFF; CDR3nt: TGTGCCAGCAGACACCGGGACTACTCCTACAATGAGCAGTTCTTC
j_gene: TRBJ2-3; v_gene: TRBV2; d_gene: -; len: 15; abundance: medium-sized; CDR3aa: CASSEGTASTDTQYF; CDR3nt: TGTGCCAGCAGTGAAGGGACAGCGAGCACAGATACGCAGTATTTT
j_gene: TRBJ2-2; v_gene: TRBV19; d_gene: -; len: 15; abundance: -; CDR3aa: CASSLPDYLTGELFF; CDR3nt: TGTGCCAGTAGCCTCCCGGACTACCTCACCGGGGAGCTGTTTTTT
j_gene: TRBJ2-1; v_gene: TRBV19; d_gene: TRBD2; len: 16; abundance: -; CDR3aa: CASSRDSGRLYNEQFF; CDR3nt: TGTGCCAGTAGTAGGGATAGCGGGAGGCTCTACAATGAGCAGTTCTTC
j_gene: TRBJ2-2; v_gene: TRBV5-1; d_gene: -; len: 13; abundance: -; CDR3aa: CASSSADTGELFF; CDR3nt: TGCGCCAGCAGCTCGGCAGACACCGGGGAGCTGTTTTTT
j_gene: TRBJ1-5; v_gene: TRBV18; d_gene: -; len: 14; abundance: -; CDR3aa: CASSPTGPEGPQHF; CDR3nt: TGTGCCAGCTCACCAACAGGTCCTGAAGGGCCCCAGCATTTT
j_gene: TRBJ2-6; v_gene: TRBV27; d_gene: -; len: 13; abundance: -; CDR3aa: CASTPFGANVLTF; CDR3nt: TGTGCCAGCACCCCCTTTGGGGCCAACGTCCTGACTTTC
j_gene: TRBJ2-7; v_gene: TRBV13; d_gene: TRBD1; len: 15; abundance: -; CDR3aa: CASRPTGQGAYEQYF; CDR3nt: TGTGCCAGCAGACCCACGGGACAGGGAGCCTACGAGCAGTACTTC
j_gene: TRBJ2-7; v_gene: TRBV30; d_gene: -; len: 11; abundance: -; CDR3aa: CAWSVVYEQYF; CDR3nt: TGTGCCTGGAGTGTAGTCTACGAGCAGTACTTC
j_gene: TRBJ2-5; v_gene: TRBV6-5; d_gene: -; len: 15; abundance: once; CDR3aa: CASSYSITGRETQYF; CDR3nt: TGTGCCAGCAGTTACTCGATAACAGGGAGGGAGACCCAGTACTTC
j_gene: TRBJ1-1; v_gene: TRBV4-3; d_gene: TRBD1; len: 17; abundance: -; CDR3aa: CASSQGETGTGDTEAFF; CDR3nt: TGCGCCAGCAGCCAAGGGGAGACCGGGACAGGGGACACTGAAGCTTTCTTT
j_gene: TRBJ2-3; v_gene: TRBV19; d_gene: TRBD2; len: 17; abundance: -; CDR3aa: CASSNPLVAGHTDTQYF; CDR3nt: TGTGCCAGTAGTAACCCCCTAGTAGCGGGGCACACAGATACGCAGTATTTT
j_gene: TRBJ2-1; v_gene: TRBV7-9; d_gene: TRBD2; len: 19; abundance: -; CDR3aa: CASSAWGLAGGRSYNEQFF; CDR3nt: TGTGCCAGCAGCGCCTGGGGACTAGCGGGAGGTCGCTCCTACAATGAGCAGTTCTTC
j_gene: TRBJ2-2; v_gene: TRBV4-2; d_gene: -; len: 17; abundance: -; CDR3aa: CASSQDRPLAITGELFF; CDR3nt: TGTGCCAGCAGCCAAGATCGGCCGCTAGCAATCACCGGGGAGCTGTTTTTT
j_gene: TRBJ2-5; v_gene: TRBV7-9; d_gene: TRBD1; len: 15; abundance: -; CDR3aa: CASSLGTAAQETQYF; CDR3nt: TGTGCCAGCAGCCTCGGGACAGCGGCACAAGAGACCCAGTACTTC
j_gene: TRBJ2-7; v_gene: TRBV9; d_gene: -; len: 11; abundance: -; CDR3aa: CASSGYYEQYF; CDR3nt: TGTGCCAGCAGCGGATATTACGAGCAGTACTTC
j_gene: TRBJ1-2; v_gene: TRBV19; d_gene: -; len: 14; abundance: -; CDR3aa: CASTDTLKNYGYTF; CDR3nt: TGTGCCAGTACCGACACCCTCAAGAACTATGGCTACACCTTC
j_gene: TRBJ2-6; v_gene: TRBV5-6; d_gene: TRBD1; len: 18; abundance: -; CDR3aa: CASSARRTGGAGANVLTF; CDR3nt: TGTGCCAGCAGCGCCCGTAGGACAGGGGGCGCTGGGGCCAACGTCCTGACTTTC
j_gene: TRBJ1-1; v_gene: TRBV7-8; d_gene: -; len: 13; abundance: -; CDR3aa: CASSVGWSTEAFF; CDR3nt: TGTGCCAGCTCCGTGGGATGGAGCACTGAAGCTTTCTTT
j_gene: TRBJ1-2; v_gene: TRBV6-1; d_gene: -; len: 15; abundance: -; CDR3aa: CASSDGAQQIYGYTF; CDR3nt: TGTGCCAGCAGTGACGGGGCACAACAAATCTATGGCTACACCTTC
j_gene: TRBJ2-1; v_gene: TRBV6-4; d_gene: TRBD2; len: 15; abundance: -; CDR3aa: CASSDTGEGYNEQFF; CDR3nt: TGTGCCAGCAGTGACACGGGGGAGGGCTACAATGAGCAGTTCTTC
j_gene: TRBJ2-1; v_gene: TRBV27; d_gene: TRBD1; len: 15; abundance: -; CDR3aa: CASSPGTGAYNEQFF; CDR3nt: TGTGCCAGCAGTCCCGGGACAGGGGCCTACAATGAGCAGTTCTTC
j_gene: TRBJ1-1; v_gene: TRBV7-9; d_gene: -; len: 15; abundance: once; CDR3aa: CASSFEGHQNTEAFF; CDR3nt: TGTGCCAGCAGCTTTGAGGGACACCAGAACACTGAAGCTTTCTTT
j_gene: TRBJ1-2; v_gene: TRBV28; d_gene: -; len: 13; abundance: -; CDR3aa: CASSSTPGIGYTF; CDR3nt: TGTGCCAGCAGTTCGACCCCGGGGATTGGCTACACCTTC
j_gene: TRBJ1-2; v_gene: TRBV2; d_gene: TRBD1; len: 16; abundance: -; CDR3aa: CASSIGQVYSNYGYTF; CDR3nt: TGTGCCAGCAGTATCGGACAGGTTTACTCTAACTATGGCTACACCTTC
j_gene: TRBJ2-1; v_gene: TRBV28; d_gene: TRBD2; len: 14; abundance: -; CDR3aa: CASSRLAMSNEQFF; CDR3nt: TGTGCCAGCAGCAGACTAGCTATGTCCAATGAGCAGTTCTTC
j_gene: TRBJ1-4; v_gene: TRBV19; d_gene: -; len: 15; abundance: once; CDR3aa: CASSKKQGRNEKLFF; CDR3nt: TGTGCCAGTAGTAAAAAACAGGGCCGGAATGAAAAACTGTTTTTT
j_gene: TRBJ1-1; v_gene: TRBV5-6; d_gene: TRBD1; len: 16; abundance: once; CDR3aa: CASSLGTGVVNTEAFF; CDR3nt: TGTGCCAGCAGCTTGGGGACAGGGGTCGTGAACACTGAAGCTTTCTTT
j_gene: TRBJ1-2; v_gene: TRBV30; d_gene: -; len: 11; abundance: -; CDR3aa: CACLDSFSYTF; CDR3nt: TGTGCCTGCCTCGACAGTTTCAGCTACACCTTC
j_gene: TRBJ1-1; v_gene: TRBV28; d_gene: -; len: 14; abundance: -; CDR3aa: CASSLTGAGTEAFF; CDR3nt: TGTGCCAGCAGCTTGACGGGGGCTGGCACTGAAGCTTTCTTT